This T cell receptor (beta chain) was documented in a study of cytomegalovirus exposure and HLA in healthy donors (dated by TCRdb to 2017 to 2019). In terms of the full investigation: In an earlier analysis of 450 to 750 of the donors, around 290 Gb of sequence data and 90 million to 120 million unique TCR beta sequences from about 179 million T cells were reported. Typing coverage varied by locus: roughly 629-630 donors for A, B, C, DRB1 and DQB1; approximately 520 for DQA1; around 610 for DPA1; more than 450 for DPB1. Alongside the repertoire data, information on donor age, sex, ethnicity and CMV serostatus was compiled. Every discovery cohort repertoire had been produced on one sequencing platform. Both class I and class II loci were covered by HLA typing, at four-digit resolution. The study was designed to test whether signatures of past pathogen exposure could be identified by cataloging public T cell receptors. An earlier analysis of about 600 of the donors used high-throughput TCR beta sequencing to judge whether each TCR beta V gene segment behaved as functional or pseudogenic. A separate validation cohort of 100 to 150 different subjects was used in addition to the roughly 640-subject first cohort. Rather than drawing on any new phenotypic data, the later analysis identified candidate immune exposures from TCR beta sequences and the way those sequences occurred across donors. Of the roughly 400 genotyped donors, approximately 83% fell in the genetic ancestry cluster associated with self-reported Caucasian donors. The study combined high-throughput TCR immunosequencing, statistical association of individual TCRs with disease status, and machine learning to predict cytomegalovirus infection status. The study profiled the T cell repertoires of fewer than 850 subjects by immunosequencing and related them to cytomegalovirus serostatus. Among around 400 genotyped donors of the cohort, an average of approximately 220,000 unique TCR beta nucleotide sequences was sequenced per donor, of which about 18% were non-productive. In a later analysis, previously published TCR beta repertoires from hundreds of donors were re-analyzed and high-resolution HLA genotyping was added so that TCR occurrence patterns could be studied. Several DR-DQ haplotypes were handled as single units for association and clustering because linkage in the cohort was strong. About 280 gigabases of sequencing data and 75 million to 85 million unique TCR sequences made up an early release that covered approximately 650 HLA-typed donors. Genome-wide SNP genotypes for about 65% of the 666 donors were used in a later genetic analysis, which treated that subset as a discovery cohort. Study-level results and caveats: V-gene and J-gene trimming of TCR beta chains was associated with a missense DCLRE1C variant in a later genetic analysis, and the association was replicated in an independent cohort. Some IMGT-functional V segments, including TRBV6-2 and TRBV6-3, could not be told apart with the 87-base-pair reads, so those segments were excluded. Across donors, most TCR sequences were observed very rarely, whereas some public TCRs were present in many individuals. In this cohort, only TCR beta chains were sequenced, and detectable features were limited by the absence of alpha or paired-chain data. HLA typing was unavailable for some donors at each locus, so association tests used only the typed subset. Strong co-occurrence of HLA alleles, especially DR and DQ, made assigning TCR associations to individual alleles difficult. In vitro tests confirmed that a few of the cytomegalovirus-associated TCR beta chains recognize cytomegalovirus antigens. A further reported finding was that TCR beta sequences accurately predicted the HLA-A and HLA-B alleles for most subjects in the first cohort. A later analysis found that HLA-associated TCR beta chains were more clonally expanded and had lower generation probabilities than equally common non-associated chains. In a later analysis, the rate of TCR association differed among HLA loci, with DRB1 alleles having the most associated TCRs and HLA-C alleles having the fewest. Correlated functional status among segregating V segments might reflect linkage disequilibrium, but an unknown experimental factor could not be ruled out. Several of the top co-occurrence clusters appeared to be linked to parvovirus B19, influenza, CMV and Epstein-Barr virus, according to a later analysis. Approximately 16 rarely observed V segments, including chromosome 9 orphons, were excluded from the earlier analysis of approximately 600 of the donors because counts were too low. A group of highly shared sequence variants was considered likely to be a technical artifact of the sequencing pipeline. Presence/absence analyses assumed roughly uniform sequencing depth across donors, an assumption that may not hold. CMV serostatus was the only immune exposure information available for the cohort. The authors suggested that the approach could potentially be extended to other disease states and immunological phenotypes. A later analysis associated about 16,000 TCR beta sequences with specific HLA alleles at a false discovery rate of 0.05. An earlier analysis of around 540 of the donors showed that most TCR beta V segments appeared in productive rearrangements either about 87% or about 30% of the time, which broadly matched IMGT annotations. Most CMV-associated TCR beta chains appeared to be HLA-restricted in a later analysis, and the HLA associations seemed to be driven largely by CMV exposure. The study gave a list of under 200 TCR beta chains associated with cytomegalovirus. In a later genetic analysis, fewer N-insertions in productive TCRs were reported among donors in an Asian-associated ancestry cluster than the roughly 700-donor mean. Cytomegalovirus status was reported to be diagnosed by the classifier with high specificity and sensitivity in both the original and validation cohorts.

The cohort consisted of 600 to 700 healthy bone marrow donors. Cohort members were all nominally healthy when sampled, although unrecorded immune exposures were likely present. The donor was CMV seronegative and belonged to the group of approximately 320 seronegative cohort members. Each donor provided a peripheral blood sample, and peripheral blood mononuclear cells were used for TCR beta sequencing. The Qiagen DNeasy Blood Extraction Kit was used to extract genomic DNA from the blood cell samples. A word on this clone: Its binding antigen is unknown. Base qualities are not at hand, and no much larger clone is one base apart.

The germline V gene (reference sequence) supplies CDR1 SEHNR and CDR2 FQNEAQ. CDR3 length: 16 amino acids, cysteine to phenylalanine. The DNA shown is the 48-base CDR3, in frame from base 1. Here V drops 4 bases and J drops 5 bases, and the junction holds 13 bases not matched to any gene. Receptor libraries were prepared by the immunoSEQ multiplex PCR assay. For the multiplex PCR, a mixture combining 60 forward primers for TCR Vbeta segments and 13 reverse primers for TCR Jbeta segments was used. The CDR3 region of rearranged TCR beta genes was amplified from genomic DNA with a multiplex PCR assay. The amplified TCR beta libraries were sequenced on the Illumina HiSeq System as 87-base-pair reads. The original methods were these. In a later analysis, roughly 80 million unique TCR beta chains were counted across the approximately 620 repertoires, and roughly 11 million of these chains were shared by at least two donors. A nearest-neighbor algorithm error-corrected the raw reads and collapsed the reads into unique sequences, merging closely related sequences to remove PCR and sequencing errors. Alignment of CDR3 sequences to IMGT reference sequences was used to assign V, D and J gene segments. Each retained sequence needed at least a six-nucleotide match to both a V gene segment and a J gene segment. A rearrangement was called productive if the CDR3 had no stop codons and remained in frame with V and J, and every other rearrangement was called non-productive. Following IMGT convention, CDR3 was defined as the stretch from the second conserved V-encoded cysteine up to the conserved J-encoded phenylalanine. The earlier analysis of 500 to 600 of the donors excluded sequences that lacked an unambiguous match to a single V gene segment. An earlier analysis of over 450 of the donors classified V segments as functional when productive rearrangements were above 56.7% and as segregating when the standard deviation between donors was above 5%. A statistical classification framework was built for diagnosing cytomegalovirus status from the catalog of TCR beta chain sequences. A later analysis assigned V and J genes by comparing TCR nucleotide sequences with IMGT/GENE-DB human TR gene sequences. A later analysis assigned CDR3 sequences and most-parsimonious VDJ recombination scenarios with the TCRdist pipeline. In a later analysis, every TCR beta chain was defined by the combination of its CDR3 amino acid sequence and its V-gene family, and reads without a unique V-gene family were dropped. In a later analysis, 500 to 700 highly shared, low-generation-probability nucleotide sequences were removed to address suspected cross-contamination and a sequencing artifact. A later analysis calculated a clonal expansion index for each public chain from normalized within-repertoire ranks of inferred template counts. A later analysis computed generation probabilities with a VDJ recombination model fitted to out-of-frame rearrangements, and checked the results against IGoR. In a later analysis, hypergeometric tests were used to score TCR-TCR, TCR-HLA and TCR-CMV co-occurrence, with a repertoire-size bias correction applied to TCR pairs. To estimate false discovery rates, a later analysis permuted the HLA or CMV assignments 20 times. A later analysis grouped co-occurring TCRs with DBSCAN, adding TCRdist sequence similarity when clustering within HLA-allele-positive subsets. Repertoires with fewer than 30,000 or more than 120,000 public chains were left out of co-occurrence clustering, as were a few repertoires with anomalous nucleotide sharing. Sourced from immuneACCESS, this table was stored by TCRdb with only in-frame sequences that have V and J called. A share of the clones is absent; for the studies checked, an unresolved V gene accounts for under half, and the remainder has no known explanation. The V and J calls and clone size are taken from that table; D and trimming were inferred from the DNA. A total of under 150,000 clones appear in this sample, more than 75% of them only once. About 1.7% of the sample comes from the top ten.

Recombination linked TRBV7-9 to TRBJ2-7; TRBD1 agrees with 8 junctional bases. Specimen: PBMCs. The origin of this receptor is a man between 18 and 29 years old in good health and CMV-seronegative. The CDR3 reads CASSSYLTGEDHEQYF. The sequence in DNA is TGTGCCAGCAGCTCATATTTGACAGGGGAGGACCACGAGCAGTACTTC.